A selection of T cell receptor beta chains follows, all from one sample in a study of beta chain features in type 1 diabetes. The repertoire was sequenced with immunoSEQ multiplex PCR; TCRdb's copy has only in-frame clones and lacks some. Counted here are 200,000 to 250,000 clones, roughly 13% occurring once; the ten biggest clones make up more than 0.02%. Sequencing input: naive CD4+ T cells from blood. Receptors were obtained from a woman between 40 and 50 years old in good health. Both conserved end residues are part of each CDR3. A D gene is named only where the DNA matches it firmly. Expanded clones get a size class; other rows say once, few or many, or leave the size out.

d_gene: TRBD2
v_gene: TRBV5-1
j_gene: TRBJ2-2
abundance: few
CDR3aa: CASSAGLAGASAGELFF
CDR3nt: TGCGCCAGCAGCGCGGGACTAGCGGGGGCCTCGGCCGGGGAGCTGTTTTTT

d_gene: -
v_gene: TRBV18
j_gene: TRBJ1-1
abundance: -
CDR3aa: CASSPGLATEAFF
CDR3nt: TGTGCCAGCTCACCAGGCCTTGCCACTGAAGCTTTCTTT

d_gene: -
v_gene: TRBV18
j_gene: TRBJ2-7
abundance: few
CDR3aa: CASSPNIASYEQYF
CDR3nt: TGTGCCAGCTCACCAAACATTGCCTCCTACGAGCAGTACTTC

d_gene: TRBD1
v_gene: TRBV7-9
j_gene: TRBJ2-1
abundance: -
CDR3aa: CASSPGQGSYNEQFF
CDR3nt: TGTGCCAGCAGCCCGGGACAGGGGTCCTACAATGAGCAGTTCTTC

d_gene: TRBD1
v_gene: TRBV5-1
j_gene: TRBJ2-5
abundance: few
CDR3aa: CASSSGQGLRETQYF
CDR3nt: TGCGCCAGCAGCTCGGGACAGGGGTTAAGAGAGACCCAGTACTTC

d_gene: -
v_gene: TRBV14
j_gene: TRBJ1-6
abundance: few
CDR3aa: CASSRSNSPLHF
CDR3nt: TGTGCCAGCAGCCGGAGCAATTCACCCCTCCACTTT

d_gene: -
v_gene: TRBV4-3
j_gene: TRBJ1-2
abundance: -
CDR3aa: CASSQELQVTYGYTF
CDR3nt: TGCGCCAGCAGCCAAGAGCTTCAGGTCACCTATGGCTACACCTTC

d_gene: -
v_gene: TRBV11-2
j_gene: TRBJ1-2
abundance: -
CDR3aa: CASSLVGQGYGYTF
CDR3nt: TGTGCCAGCAGCTTAGTAGGGCAGGGGTATGGCTACACCTTC

d_gene: -
v_gene: TRBV5-1
j_gene: TRBJ1-1
abundance: -
CDR3aa: CASSGGYTEAFF
CDR3nt: TGCGCCAGCAGCGGAGGGTACACTGAAGCTTTCTTT

d_gene: -
v_gene: TRBV25-1
j_gene: TRBJ1-4
abundance: -
CDR3aa: CASSEPPSEKLFF
CDR3nt: TGTGCCAGCAGTGAACCCCCCAGTGAAAAACTGTTTTTT

d_gene: -
v_gene: TRBV21-1
j_gene: TRBJ1-5
abundance: -
CDR3aa: CASRDSSSNQPQHF
CDR3nt: TGTGCCAGCAGGGACAGTTCGAGCAATCAGCCCCAGCATTTT

d_gene: -
v_gene: TRBV7-2
j_gene: TRBJ2-7
abundance: -
CDR3aa: CASSLGGLASYEQYF
CDR3nt: TGTGCCAGCAGCTTAGGAGGGTTGGCCTCCTACGAGCAGTACTTC

d_gene: -
v_gene: TRBV2
j_gene: TRBJ2-3
abundance: -
CDR3aa: CASTVRPEGTQYF
CDR3nt: TGTGCCAGCACGGTACGCCCCGAGGGTACGCAGTATTTT

d_gene: TRBD2
v_gene: TRBV9
j_gene: TRBJ2-1
abundance: few
CDR3aa: CASSVAGGDYNEQFF
CDR3nt: TGTGCCAGCAGCGTCGCGGGGGGGGATTACAATGAGCAGTTCTTC

d_gene: -
v_gene: TRBV19
j_gene: TRBJ2-7
abundance: few
CDR3aa: CASSMRDGSSYEQYF
CDR3nt: TGTGCCAGTAGTATGCGGGATGGGAGCTCCTACGAGCAGTACTTC

d_gene: -
v_gene: TRBV2
j_gene: TRBJ1-2
abundance: few
CDR3aa: CASSEEEQVYGYTF
CDR3nt: TGTGCCAGCAGTGAAGAGGAACAGGTCTATGGCTACACCTTC

d_gene: -
v_gene: TRBV5-5
j_gene: TRBJ2-3
abundance: -
CDR3aa: CASSMQGSDTQYF
CDR3nt: TGTGCCAGCAGCATGCAGGGGTCAGATACGCAGTATTTT

d_gene: -
v_gene: TRBV7-9
j_gene: TRBJ1-2
abundance: -
CDR3aa: CASSARREADYGYTF
CDR3nt: TGTGCCAGCAGCGCTCGGAGGGAGGCGGACTATGGCTACACCTTC

d_gene: -
v_gene: TRBV19
j_gene: TRBJ1-1
abundance: -
CDR3aa: CASKFIGGTEAFF
CDR3nt: TGTGCCAGTAAGTTCATAGGGGGCACTGAAGCTTTCTTT

d_gene: TRBD2
v_gene: TRBV5-4
j_gene: TRBJ2-1
abundance: -
CDR3aa: CASSYLGGGLGNEQFF
CDR3nt: TGTGCCAGCAGCTACCTCGGGGGGGGACTCGGGAATGAGCAGTTCTTC

d_gene: -
v_gene: TRBV19
j_gene: TRBJ1-6
abundance: -
CDR3aa: CASRTGGGNSPLHF
CDR3nt: TGTGCCAGCAGAACCGGGGGTGGGAATTCACCCCTCCACTTT

d_gene: -
v_gene: TRBV6-1
j_gene: TRBJ1-2
abundance: -
CDR3aa: CASSEGGRNYGYTF
CDR3nt: TGTGCCAGCAGTGAAGGGGGGCGGAACTATGGCTACACCTTC

d_gene: TRBD2
v_gene: TRBV7-2
j_gene: TRBJ2-7
abundance: -
CDR3aa: CASSRQGLLSYEQYF
CDR3nt: TGTGCCAGCAGCCGTCAGGGACTACTGTCCTACGAGCAGTACTTC

d_gene: -
v_gene: TRBV11-2
j_gene: TRBJ2-2
abundance: few
CDR3aa: CASSPGVGGNTGELFF
CDR3nt: TGTGCCAGCAGCCCCGGTGTGGGGGGGAACACCGGGGAGCTGTTTTTT

d_gene: -
v_gene: TRBV10-2
j_gene: TRBJ2-5
abundance: -
CDR3aa: CASRMGGAGETQYF
CDR3nt: TGCGCCAGCAGGATGGGTGGGGCCGGTGAGACCCAGTACTTC

d_gene: -
v_gene: TRBV13
j_gene: TRBJ1-1
abundance: -
CDR3aa: CASSPPNSDSEAFF
CDR3nt: TGTGCCAGCAGCCCGCCAAACTCCGACAGTGAAGCTTTCTTT

d_gene: -
v_gene: TRBV6-1
j_gene: TRBJ2-3
abundance: -
CDR3aa: CATKHDWGTDTQYF
CDR3nt: TGTGCCACCAAGCACGACTGGGGCACAGATACGCAGTATTTT

d_gene: TRBD1
v_gene: TRBV6-6
j_gene: TRBJ1-1
abundance: -
CDR3aa: CASSYRQGAHTEAFF
CDR3nt: TGTGCCAGCAGTTATCGACAGGGGGCCCACACTGAAGCTTTCTTT

d_gene: TRBD1
v_gene: TRBV11-2
j_gene: TRBJ1-6
abundance: -
CDR3aa: CASSYRGWGSPLHF
CDR3nt: TGTGCCAGCAGCTACAGGGGGTGGGGTTCACCCCTCCACTTT

d_gene: TRBD1
v_gene: TRBV18
j_gene: TRBJ2-5
abundance: few
CDR3aa: CASSPMDRAETQYF
CDR3nt: TGTGCCAGCTCACCTATGGACAGGGCAGAGACCCAGTACTTC

d_gene: TRBD2
v_gene: TRBV7-9
j_gene: TRBJ2-3
abundance: -
CDR3aa: CASSRAGGIADTQYF
CDR3nt: TGTGCCAGCAGCCGAGCGGGGGGCATTGCAGATACGCAGTATTTT

d_gene: -
v_gene: TRBV6-5
j_gene: TRBJ2-3
abundance: few
CDR3aa: CASTEAAPLGAQYF
CDR3nt: TGTGCCAGCACGGAGGCAGCCCCATTGGGTGCGCAGTATTTT

d_gene: TRBD1
v_gene: TRBV5-1
j_gene: TRBJ2-1
abundance: few
CDR3aa: CASSPTGQVVWNEQFF
CDR3nt: TGCGCCAGCAGCCCAACGGGACAGGTTGTTTGGAATGAGCAGTTCTTC

d_gene: TRBD1
v_gene: TRBV10-1
j_gene: TRBJ1-2
abundance: -
CDR3aa: CASSESRGPYGYTF
CDR3nt: TGCGCCAGCAGTGAATCCAGGGGGCCCTATGGCTACACCTTC

d_gene: TRBD1
v_gene: TRBV6-5
j_gene: TRBJ1-3
abundance: -
CDR3aa: CASRSTGYSGNTIYF
CDR3nt: TGTGCCAGCAGGTCGACAGGGTACTCTGGAAACACCATATATTTT

d_gene: TRBD1
v_gene: TRBV29-1
j_gene: TRBJ2-7
abundance: few
CDR3aa: CSVSQGAYEQYF
CDR3nt: TGCAGCGTCTCACAGGGGGCCTACGAGCAGTACTTC

d_gene: -
v_gene: TRBV7-9
j_gene: TRBJ2-5
abundance: -
CDR3aa: CASSLTTWYQETQYF
CDR3nt: TGTGCCAGCAGCTTGACAACCTGGTACCAAGAGACCCAGTACTTC